The 26 T cell receptor beta chains given below trace back to one sample, sequenced in a study of T cell responses to AZD1222 COVID-19 vaccine. Assay used: immunoSEQ multiplex PCR; TCRdb lists only in-frame clones, some missing. Seen here are 100,000 to 150,000 clones, about 89% observed once, and the top ten hold approximately 6.8%. The sample was peripheral blood, taken on day 0 of AZD1222 vaccination. The receptors stem from an adult in good health.

The gene calls are TRBV7-6 and TRBJ2-3; no definite D call. The CDR3 is made up of 16 amino acids. The V gene's germline CDR1 is SGHVS and CDR2 FNYEAQ. V was pared by 7 bases and J by 4 bases, with 21 bases between. CDR3 nucleotide sequence: TGTGCCAGCACTCGGAATAACCCCTCCGTCGCAGATACGCAGTATTTT. Translation gives CASTRNNPSVADTQYF. The whole variable domain, filled in from reference TRBV7-6 and TRBJ2-3, reads GAGVSQSPRYKVTKRGQDVALRCDPISGHVSLYWYRQALGQGPEFLTYFNYEAQQDKSGLPNDRFSAERPEGSISTLTIQRTEQRDSAMYRCASTRNNPSVADTQYFGPGTRLTVL.

This clone was observed once. The chain recombines TRBV19 with TRBJ2-2, with D possibly being TRBD2 (6 bases). This CDR3 is 13 amino acids long. Germline V CDR1 and CDR2: LNHDA, SQIVND (reference sequence). Trimming left V 6 bases short and J 5 bases short, with 10 bases between. CDR3 region: CASSWEDTGELFF. The CDR3 DNA follows: TGTGCCAGTAGCTGGGAGGATACCGGGGAGCTGTTTTTT.

This chain uses TRBV2 with TRBJ2-3; 7 nucleotides match TRBD2. Trimming took 7 bases from V and 4 from J; bases not matched to a gene: 8. The CDR3 sequence is 14 residues long. CDR1 and CDR2 (germline): SNHLY, FYNNEI. The CDR3 reads CASKRGGGADTQYF. CDR3 coding DNA: TGTGCCAGCAAGCGTGGGGGAGGGGCAGATACGCAGTATTTT. Supplemented by reference TRBV2 and TRBJ2-3, the full variable domain reads EPEVTQTPSHQVTQMGQEVILRCVPISNHLYFYWYRQILGQKVEFLVSFYNNEISEKSEIFDDQFSVERPDGSNFTLKIRSTKLEDSAMYFCASKRGGGADTQYFGPGTRLTVL.

The gene calls are TRBV7-6 and TRBJ2-6; D may be TRBD1 (5 bases). Trimming pared 0 bases from V and 0 bases from J, leaving 9 bases between. The CDR3 contains 17 residues. Germline values: CDR1 SGHVS, CDR2 FNYEAQ. The CDR3 is CASSLAPGSSGANVLTF. In DNA form, the CDR3 reads TGTGCCAGCAGCTTAGCGCCAGGGTCCTCTGGGGCCAACGTCCTGACTTTC.

The chain joins TRBV12-5 to TRBJ2-3; 7 bases match TRBD1. This CDR3 region has 16 residues. V gave up 4 bases and J gave up 0 bases; unmatched junction bases: 7. The germline V gene has CDR1 LGHNT and CDR2 FRNRAP. Here the CDR3 DNA reads TGTGCTAGTGGTTCCACCGGGACAGTAAGCACAGATACGCAGTATTTT. The encoded protein is CASGSTGTVSTDTQYF.

CDR3 nucleotide sequence: TGTGCCAGCAGCGTAGATGGGGGACGAACTGAAGCTTTCTTT. This codes for CASSVDGGRTEAFF. The chain is built from TRBV9 and TRBJ1-1, with D possibly TRBD1 on 5 matching bases. The germline V gene encodes CDR1 SGDLS and CDR2 YYNGEE. This CDR3 is built from 14 residues. The ends were cut back, 0 bases at V and 5 bases at J, with 11 bases in the middle.

The genes are TRBV27 and TRBJ1-1; TRBD1 is a possible D gene (5 bases). With 5 bases removed from V and 1 base from J, the gap between germline ends came to 11 bases. The CDR3 consists of 14 residues. The V gene's germline CDR1 is MNHEY and CDR2 SMNVEV (reference sequence). As DNA, the CDR3 is TGTGCCAGCAGTCCGCGGGGGACGAACACTGAAGCTTTCTTT. As protein: CASSPRGTNTEAFF.

The rearrangement links TRBV6-2 or TRBV6-3 to TRBJ1-2, with D possibly being TRBD1 (5 bases). V gave up 6 bases and J gave up 4 bases, with 12 bases separating them. The germline V gene has CDR1 MNHEY and CDR2 SVGEGT. The CDR3 is 13 residues long. The DNA of the CDR3 is TGTGCCAGCAGCGAACGTGGGGGCTATGGCTACACCTTC. Its protein is CASSERGGYGYTF.

The chain links TRBV19 to TRBJ1-2; TRBD1 might be the D (6 bases). The V end lost 9 bases, the J end lost 2 bases, and 13 bases lay between the germline ends. The germline V gene has CDR1 LNHDA and CDR2 SQIVND (reference sequence). The CDR3 consists of 13 residues. The CDR3 DNA reads TGTGCCAGCAGGCAGGACAGCAACTATGGCTACACCTTC. Protein sequence: CASRQDSNYGYTF.

The J gene is TRBJ1-5, the V gene TRBV27; D not resolved. The germline CDR1 and CDR2 sequences are MNHEY and SMNVEV (reference sequence). The CDR3 is made up of 13 amino acids. V lost 6 bases, J lost 3 bases, and 9 bases lay in between. This CDR3 is CASSRGDNQPQHF. CDR3 bases: TGTGCCAGCAGCCGTGGAGACAATCAGCCCCAGCATTTT.

The chain recombines TRBV10-2 with TRBJ2-1; the match to TRBD1 covers 10 bases. After removal of 3 bases from V and 6 bases from J, the junction contained 5 bases not matched to a gene. Germline assignment: CDR1 WSHSY and CDR2 SAAADI. CDR3 length: 15 residues. The CDR3 protein is CASSEWTGGGNEQFF. The CDR3 bases are TGCGCCAGCAGTGAATGGACAGGGGGGGGCAATGAGCAGTTCTTC.

V and J are TRBV15 and TRBJ2-2, with D perhaps TRBD2 (6 bases). Per the germline V gene, CDR1 is LNHNV and CDR2 is YYDKDF (reference sequence). V was clipped by 3 bases and J by 2 bases, with 7 bases between them. The CDR3 runs 14 residues. Here the CDR3 reads CATSRGGNTGELFF. The CDR3 DNA sequence: TGTGCCACCAGCAGGGGGGGAAACACCGGGGAGCTGTTTTTT.

The rearrangement joins TRBV4-1 to TRBJ1-2, with unresolved D. The CDR3 runs to 17 residues. The germline gives CDR1 MGHRA, CDR2 YSYEKL. Trimming removed 0 bases at V and 2 bases at J, with 16 bases between. In DNA, the CDR3 is TGCGCCAGCAGCCAAGATTTGTTTCCTGACACCAACTATGGCTACACCTTC. It is translated as CASSQDLFPDTNYGYTF.

This clone was counted only a few times. This chain connects TRBV25-1 to TRBJ1-6, with D unclear. V lost 3 bases to trimming and J lost 7 bases, with 13 bases between them. The CDR3 spans 15 residues. The germline V gene has CDR1 MGHDK and CDR2 SYGVNS. CDR3 nucleotides: TGTGCCAGCAGTGAGAGAGGTTTGGAAAATTCACCCCTCCACTTT. Protein: CASSERGLENSPLHF.

The chain links TRBV11-1 to TRBJ1-2, with a tentative D call TRBD1 (5 bases). Trimming stripped 2 bases from V and 7 bases from J, with 11 bases between. The CDR3 is made up of 13 amino acids. In germline, CDR1 is SGHAT, CDR2 FQDESV (reference sequence). CDR3 region: CASSLTQDSGYTF. The CDR3 coding sequence is TGTGCCAGCAGCTTAACCCAAGACAGTGGCTACACCTTC.

This chain uses TRBV3-1 (or the pseudogene TRBV3-2) with TRBJ2-2; TRBD1 aligns across 8 bases. This CDR3 has 15 residues. CDR1 is LGHDT and CDR2 is YNNKEL in the germline V gene (reference sequence). Trimming took 5 bases from V and 2 from J; bases not matched to a gene: 4. The CDR3 nucleotides read TGTGCCAGCAGCTCCCAGGGGGCAAACACCGGGGAGCTGTTTTTT. It translates to CASSSQGANTGELFF.

The chain recombines TRBV7-9 with TRBJ1-2; D gene unclear. Germline V CDR1 and CDR2: SEHNR, FQNEAQ (reference sequence). Between the trimmed V and J ends, which lost 6 bases and 4 bases, there was a span of 12 bases. This CDR3 is 13 amino acids long. For the CDR3, the DNA is TGTGCCAGCAGTCCCTCATCCTTCTATGGCTACACCTTC. This codes for CASSPSSFYGYTF. The complete variable domain, with remaining parts taken from reference TRBV7-9 and TRBJ1-2, reads DTGVSQNPRHKITKRGQNVTFRCDPISEHNRLYWYRQTLGQGPEFLTYFQNEAQLEKSRLLSDRFSAERPKGSFSTLEIQRTEQGDSAMYLCASSPSSFYGYTFGSGTRLTVV.

This chain's CDR3 is CASSAGTPSSYEQYF. The DNA of the CDR3 is TGCGCCAGCAGCGCGGGGACACCGAGCTCCTACGAGCAGTACTTC. The genes are TRBV5-1 and TRBJ2-7, with D possibly called TRBD1 or TRBD2 (6 bases each). The CDR3 length is 15 residues. Trimming left V 4 bases short and J 0 bases short, with 14 bases between. CDR1 and CDR2 (germline): SGHRS, YFSETQ.

The J gene is TRBJ2-7, the V gene TRBV7-2; 10 bases are shared with TRBD1. The J segment lost 5 bases and the V segment lost 5 bases, leaving 9 bases of the junction unmatched. The CDR3 totals 15 residues. Germline values: CDR1 SGHTA, CDR2 FQGNSA. This CDR3 reads CASSPRDRGIHEQYF. The CDR3 nucleotides read TGTGCCAGCAGCCCCCGGGACAGGGGCATCCACGAGCAGTACTTC.

The DNA for the CDR3 is TGTGCCAGCAGTCCGACGGGGGGCGGATATGGCTACACCTTC. Protein sequence: CASSPTGGGYGYTF. V gene TRBV27 combines with J gene TRBJ1-2, with D possibly TRBD1 on 6 matching bases. Trimming stripped 5 bases from V and 5 bases from J, with 15 bases between. CDR1 is MNHEY and CDR2 is SMNVEV in the germline V gene (reference sequence). This CDR3 is 14 amino acids long.

The rearrangement links TRBV30 to TRBJ1-3; D remains ambiguous. V dropped 0 bases and J dropped 4 bases, with 16 bases sitting between them. The CDR3 extends over 16 amino acids. Germline V gene data show CDR1 as GTSNPN and CDR2 as SVGIG (reference sequence). The CDR3 coding sequence is TGTGCCTGGAGTGTACTTGGCTCCTGGACGGGAAACACCATATATTTT. Translated: CAWSVLGSWTGNTIYF.

The chain uses TRBV7-2 and TRBJ1-1, with 8 bases matching TRBD1. The V and J ends lost 5 bases and 6 bases, in that order; junction bases with no gene match: 5. Germline CDR1 is SGHTA and CDR2 is FQGNSA. The CDR3 loop spans 13 amino acids. The CDR3 coding sequence is TGTGCCAGCAGCAACAGGGGGTTCGCTGAAGCTTTCTTT. The encoded protein is CASSNRGFAEAFF.

This chain connects TRBV4-2 to TRBJ2-2; unclear D gene. The V gene's germline CDR1 is LGHNA and CDR2 YNFKEQ. The CDR3 length is 18 residues. Deletions cut 0 bases from V and 1 base from J, with 15 bases between. CDR3 protein: CASSQDLGSIQNTGELFF. CDR3 coding DNA: TGTGCCAGCAGCCAAGATTTGGGGTCAATTCAGAACACCGGGGAGCTGTTTTTT.

The rearrangement uses TRBV10-3 and TRBJ1-2; D gene ambiguous. Germline-derived CDR1 and CDR2 are ENHRY and SYGVKD. V lost 4 bases, J lost 10 bases, and 16 bases lay in between. The CDR3 has 13 residues. The CDR3 is CAISGAGGTDYTF. In DNA form, the CDR3 reads TGTGCCATCAGTGGGGCCGGTGGTACTGACTACACCTTC.

This clone was detected only a few times. The chain is built from TRBV7-3 and TRBJ2-1; 14 bases map to TRBD2. Germline CDR1 reads SGHTA; CDR2 reads FQGTGA. Trimming took 5 bases from V and 9 from J; bases not matched to a gene: 9. The CDR3 contains 16 residues. CDR3 DNA sequence: TGTGCCAGCAGCGACCAGACTAGCGGGGGGGTTGGTGAGCAGTTCTTC. Translation: CASSDQTSGGVGEQFF. Full variable domain (outside the CDR3, taken from reference TRBV7-3 and TRBJ2-1): GAGVSQTPSNKVTEKGKYVELRCDPISGHTALYWYRQSLGQGPEFLIYFQGTGAADDSGLPNDRFFAVRPEGSVSTLKIQRTERGDSAVYLCASSDQTSGGVGEQFFGPGTRLTVL.

The chain couples TRBV6-2 or TRBV6-3 to TRBJ2-2; 9 bases match TRBD1. The trim removed 6 bases at V and 3 bases at J, leaving 5 bases unmatched. CDR3 length: 15 amino acids. From germline, CDR1 is MNHEY and CDR2 SVGEGT. In DNA form, the CDR3 reads TGTGCCAGCAGCCTTGGACAGGGGTACACCGGGGAGCTGTTTTTT. Translating gives CASSLGQGYTGELFF.